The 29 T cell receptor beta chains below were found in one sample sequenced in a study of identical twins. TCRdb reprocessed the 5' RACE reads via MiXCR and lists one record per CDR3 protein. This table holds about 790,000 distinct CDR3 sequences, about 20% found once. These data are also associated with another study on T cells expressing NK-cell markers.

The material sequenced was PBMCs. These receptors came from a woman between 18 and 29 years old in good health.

DNA for the CDR3: TGTGCCAGCAGCGAATACCCAGGGACAGCGATGAACACTGAAGCTTTCTTT. Translated: CASSEYPGTAMNTEAFF. The chain has TRBV3-1 and TRBJ1-1; 7 bases match TRBD1. The CDR3 is 17 amino acids. CDR1 LGHDT and CDR2 YNNKEL come from the germline V gene (reference sequence). Trimming cost V 5 bases and J 0 bases; bases outside gene matches: 12.

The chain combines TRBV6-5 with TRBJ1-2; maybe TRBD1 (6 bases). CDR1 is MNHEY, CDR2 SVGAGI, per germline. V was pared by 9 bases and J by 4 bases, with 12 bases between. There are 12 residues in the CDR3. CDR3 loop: CASRQDLYGYTF. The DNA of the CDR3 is TGTGCCAGTAGACAGGACCTCTATGGCTACACCTTC.

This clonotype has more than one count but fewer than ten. This CDR3 is CASSRGTGGKNIQYF. Written as DNA, the CDR3 is TGTGCCAGCAGCCGCGGGACAGGTGGGAAAAACATTCAGTACTTC. The J gene is TRBJ2-4, the V gene TRBV5-5; the match to TRBD1 covers 8 bases. The CDR3 has 15 residues. Germline CDR1 is SGHKS and CDR2 is YYEKEE (reference sequence). The junction had 7 bases not matched to a gene; V was cut back by 4 bases and J by 4 bases.

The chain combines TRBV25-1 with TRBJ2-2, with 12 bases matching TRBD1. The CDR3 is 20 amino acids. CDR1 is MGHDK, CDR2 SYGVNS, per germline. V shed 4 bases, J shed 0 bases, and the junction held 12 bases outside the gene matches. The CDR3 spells CASSAVWGQGAPPNTGELFF. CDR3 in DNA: TGTGCCAGCAGTGCCGTATGGGGACAGGGGGCGCCCCCGAACACCGGGGAGCTGTTTTTT.

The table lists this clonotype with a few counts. In DNA, the CDR3 is TGCAGCACAACCGGACAGGGTACGGAGACCCAGTACTTC. It is translated as CSTTGQGTETQYF. The chain carries TRBV29-1 and TRBJ2-5, with 8 bases fitting TRBD1. The V gene end was trimmed by 8 bases and the J gene end by 5 bases; junction bases not matched to a gene: 10. The CDR3 is 13 amino acids. CDR1 SQVTM and CDR2 ANQGSEA come from the germline V gene.

The CDR3 DNA is TGTGCCAGCACCCCGAGTATGACACACCGTTATGGCTACACCTTC. This codes for CASTPSMTHRYGYTF. The chain is built from TRBV12-3 or TRBV12-4 and TRBJ1-2; D is uncertain. Trimming pared 7 bases from V and 5 bases from J, leaving 20 bases between. The CDR3 consists of 15 residues.

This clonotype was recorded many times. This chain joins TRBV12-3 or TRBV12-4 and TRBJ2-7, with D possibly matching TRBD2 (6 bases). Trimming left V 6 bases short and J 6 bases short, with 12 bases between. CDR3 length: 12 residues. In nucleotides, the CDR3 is TGTGCCAGCAGCTTTGGAGGGGCCGAGCAGTACTTC. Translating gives CASSFGGAEQYF.

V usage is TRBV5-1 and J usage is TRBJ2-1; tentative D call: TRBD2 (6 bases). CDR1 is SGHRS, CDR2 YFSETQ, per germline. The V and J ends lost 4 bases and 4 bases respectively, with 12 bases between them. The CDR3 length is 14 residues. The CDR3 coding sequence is TGCGCCAGCAGCGCGGGACGGACATACAATGAGCAGTTCTTC. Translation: CASSAGRTYNEQFF.

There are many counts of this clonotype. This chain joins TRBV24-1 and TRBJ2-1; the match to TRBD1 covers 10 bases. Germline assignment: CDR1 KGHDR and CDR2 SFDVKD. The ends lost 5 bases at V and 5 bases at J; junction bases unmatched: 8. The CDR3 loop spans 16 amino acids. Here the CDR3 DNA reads TGTGCCACCAGTGGTCCCCCGGGACAGGGGAACAATGAGCAGTTCTTC. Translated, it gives CATSGPPGQGNNEQFF.

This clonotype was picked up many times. CDR3 sequence (DNA): TGTGCCAGCGGCGAAGAGAGGCATGAAAAACTGTTTTTT. As protein: CASGEERHEKLFF. This chain connects TRBV6-1 to TRBJ1-4; D unresolved. V was cut by 8 bases and J by 6 bases, with 13 bases left in between. The germline gives CDR1 MNHNS, CDR2 SASEGT. The CDR3 has 13 residues.

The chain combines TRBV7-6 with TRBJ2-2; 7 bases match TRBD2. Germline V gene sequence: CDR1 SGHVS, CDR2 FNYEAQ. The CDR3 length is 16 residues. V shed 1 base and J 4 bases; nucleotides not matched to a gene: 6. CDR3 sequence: CASSLGSSGSTGELFF. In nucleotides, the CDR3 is TGTGCCAGCAGCTTAGGGTCTAGCGGTAGCACCGGGGAGCTGTTTTTT.

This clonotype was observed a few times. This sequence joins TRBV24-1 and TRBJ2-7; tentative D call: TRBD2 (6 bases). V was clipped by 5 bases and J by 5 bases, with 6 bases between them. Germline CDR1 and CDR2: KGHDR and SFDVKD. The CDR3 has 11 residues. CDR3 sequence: CATSAGDEQYF. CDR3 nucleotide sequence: TGTGCCACCAGTGCGGGGGACGAGCAGTACTTC.

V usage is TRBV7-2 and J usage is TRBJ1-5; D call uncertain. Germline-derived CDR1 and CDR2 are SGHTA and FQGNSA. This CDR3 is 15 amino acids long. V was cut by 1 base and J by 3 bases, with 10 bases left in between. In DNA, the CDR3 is TGTGCCAGCAGCTTAGTCGGCAGCATCAATCAGCCCCAGCATTTT. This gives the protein CASSLVGSINQPQHF.

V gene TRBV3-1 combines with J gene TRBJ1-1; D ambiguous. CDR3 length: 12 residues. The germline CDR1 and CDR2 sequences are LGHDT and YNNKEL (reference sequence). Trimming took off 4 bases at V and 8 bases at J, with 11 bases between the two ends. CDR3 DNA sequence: TGTGCCAGCAGCCTTCTCAGCGGGGAAGCTTTCTTT. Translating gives CASSLLSGEAFF.

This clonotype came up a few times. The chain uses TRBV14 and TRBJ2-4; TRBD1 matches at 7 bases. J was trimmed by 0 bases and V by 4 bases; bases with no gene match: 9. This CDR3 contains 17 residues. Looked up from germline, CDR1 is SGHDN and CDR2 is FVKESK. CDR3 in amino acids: CASSLQDRTTAKNIQYF. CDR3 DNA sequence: TGTGCCAGCAGCCTACAGGACAGGACCACAGCCAAAAACATTCAGTACTTC. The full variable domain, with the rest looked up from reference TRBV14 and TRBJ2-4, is EAGVTQFPSHSVIEKGQTVTLRCDPISGHDNLYWYRRVMGKEIKFLLHFVKESKQDESGMPNNRFLAERTGGTYSTLKVQPAELEDSGVYFCASSLQDRTTAKNIQYFGAGTRLSVL.

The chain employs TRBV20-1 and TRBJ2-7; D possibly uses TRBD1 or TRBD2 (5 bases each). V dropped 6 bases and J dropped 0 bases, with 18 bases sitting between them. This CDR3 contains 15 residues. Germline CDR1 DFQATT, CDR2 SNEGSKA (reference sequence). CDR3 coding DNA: TGCAGTGCCTACGATCGGGGACCGAGCTCCTACGAGCAGTACTTC. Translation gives CSAYDRGPSSYEQYF.

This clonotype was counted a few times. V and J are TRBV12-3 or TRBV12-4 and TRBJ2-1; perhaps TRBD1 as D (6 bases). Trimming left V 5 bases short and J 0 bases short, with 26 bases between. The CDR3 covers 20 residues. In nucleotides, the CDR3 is TGTGCCAGCAGTCCGGCGGGCGGCAGGGGCCTTTTCAGCTCCTACAATGAGCAGTTCTTC. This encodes CASSPAGGRGLFSSYNEQFF.

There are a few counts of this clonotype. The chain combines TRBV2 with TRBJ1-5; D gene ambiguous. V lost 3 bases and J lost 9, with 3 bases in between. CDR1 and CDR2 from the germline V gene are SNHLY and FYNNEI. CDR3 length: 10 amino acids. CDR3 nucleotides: TGTGCCAGCAGTGATGTGCCCCAGCATTTT. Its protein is CASSDVPQHF.

The CDR3 region is CSARGLAGWRTGELFF. In DNA form, the CDR3 reads TGCAGTGCCCGAGGCCTAGCGGGATGGCGCACCGGGGAGCTGTTTTTT. This chain joins TRBV20-1 and TRBJ2-2; 9 nucleotides match TRBD2. In germline, CDR1 is DFQATT, CDR2 SNEGSKA (reference sequence). This CDR3 has 16 residues. V dropped 6 bases and J dropped 4; count of bases not matched to a gene: 12.

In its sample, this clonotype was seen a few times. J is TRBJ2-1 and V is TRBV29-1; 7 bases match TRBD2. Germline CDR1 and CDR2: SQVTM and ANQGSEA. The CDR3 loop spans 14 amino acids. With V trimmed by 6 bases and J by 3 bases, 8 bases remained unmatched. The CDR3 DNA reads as TGCAGCGTGTCCTCCGGGACTAACTACAATGAGCAGTTCTTC. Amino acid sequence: CSVSSGTNYNEQFF.

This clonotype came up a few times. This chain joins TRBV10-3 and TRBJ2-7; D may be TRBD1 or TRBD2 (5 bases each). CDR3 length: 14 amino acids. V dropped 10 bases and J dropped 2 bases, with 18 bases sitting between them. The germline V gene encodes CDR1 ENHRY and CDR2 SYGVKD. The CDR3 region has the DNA TGTGCCAGCAAGCGGCTAGGGGCTGCCTACGAGCAGTACTTC. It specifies CASKRLGAAYEQYF.

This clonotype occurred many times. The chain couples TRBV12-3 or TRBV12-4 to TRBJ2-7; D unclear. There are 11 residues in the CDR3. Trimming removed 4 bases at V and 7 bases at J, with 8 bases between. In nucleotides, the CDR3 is TGTGCCAGCAGTTATTACGGGGAGCAGTACTTC. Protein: CASSYYGEQYF.

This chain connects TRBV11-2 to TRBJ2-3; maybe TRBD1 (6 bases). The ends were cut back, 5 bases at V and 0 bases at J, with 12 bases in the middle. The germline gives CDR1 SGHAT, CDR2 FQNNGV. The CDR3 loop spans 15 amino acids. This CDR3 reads CASSPWTASTDTQYF. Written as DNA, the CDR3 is TGTGCCAGCAGCCCTTGGACAGCTAGCACAGATACGCAGTATTTT.

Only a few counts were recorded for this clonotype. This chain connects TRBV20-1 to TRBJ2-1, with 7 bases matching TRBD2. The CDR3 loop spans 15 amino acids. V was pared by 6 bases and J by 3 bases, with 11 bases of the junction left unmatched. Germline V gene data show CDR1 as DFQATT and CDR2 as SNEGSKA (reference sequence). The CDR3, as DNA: TGCAGTGCCTGGCTGCCTAGCGGATTCTACAATGAGCAGTTCTTC. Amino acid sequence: CSAWLPSGFYNEQFF.

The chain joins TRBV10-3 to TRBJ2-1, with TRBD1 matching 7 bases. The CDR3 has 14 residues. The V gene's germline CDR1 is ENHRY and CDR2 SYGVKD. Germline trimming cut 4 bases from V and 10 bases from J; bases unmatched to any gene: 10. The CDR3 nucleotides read TGTGCCATCAGTGGAACAGGGGAGCGAGGAGAGCAGTTCTTC. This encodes CAISGTGERGEQFF.

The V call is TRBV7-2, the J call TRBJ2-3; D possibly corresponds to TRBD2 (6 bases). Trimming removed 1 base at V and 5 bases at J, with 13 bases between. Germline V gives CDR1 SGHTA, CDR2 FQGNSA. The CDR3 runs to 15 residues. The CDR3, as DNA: TGTGCCAGCAGCTTAGGAACGGGAGCTGTAGATACGCAGTATTTT. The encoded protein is CASSLGTGAVDTQYF.

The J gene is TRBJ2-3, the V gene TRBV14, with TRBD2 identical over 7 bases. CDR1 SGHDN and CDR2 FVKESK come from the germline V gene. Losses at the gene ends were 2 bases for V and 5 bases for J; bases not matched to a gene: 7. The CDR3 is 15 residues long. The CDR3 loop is CASSQLTAGRDTQYF. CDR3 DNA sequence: TGTGCCAGCAGCCAACTCACAGCGGGACGAGATACGCAGTATTTT.

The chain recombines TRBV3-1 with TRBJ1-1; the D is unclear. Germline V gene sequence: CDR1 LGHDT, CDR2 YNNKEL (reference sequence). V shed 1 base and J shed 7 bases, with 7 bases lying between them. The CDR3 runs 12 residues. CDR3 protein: CASSQARDEAFF. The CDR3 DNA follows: TGTGCCAGCAGCCAAGCGAGGGATGAAGCTTTCTTT. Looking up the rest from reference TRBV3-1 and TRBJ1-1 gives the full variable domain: DTAVSQTPKYLVTQMGNDKSIKCEQNLGHDTMYWYKQDSKKFLKIMFSYNNKELIINETVPNRFSPKSPDKAHLNLHINSLELGDSAVYFCASSQARDEAFFGQGTRLTVV.

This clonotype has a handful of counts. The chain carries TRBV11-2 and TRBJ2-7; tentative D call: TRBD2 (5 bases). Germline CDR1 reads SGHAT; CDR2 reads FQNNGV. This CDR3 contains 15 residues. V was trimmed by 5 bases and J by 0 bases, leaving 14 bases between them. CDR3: CASSASSGSSYEQYF. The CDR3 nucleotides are TGTGCCAGCAGCGCATCGAGTGGGAGCTCCTACGAGCAGTACTTC.